This T cell receptor beta chain appears in the sequencing data of a study of T-cell reconstitution after alpha-beta-depleted transplantation in children. Trimming took off 1 base at V and 3 bases at J, with 10 bases between the two ends. Germline loops: CDR1 SGDLS, CDR2 YYNGEE. The CDR3 runs 15 residues. This clonotype was seen ten or more times. Researchers prepared the TCRbeta library using unique molecular identifiers, the study reports. MiXCR, run by TCRdb on the PCR reads, gives a single entry per CDR3 protein. The sample yields 150,000 to 250,000 distinct CDR3 sequences, approximately 6.8% seen once.

This TCR came from a girl under three years old with combined immunodeficiency, due to receive a stem cell transplant. Source: PBMCs, taken before TCRalphabeta/CD19-depleted stem cell transplant. This chain links TRBV9 with TRBJ2-2; D gene unclear. For the CDR3, the DNA is TGTGCCAGCAGCGTATGGGTTGAGCACACCGGGGAGCTGTTTTTT. This sequence encodes CASSVWVEHTGELFF.